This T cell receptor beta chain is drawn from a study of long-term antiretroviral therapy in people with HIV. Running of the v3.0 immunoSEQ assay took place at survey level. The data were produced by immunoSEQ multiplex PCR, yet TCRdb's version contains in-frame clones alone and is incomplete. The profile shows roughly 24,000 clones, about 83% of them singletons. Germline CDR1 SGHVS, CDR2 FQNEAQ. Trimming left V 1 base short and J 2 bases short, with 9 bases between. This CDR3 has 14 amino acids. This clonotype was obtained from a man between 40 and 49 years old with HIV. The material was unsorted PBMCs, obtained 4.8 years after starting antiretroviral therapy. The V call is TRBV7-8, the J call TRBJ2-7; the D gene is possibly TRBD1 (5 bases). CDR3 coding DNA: TGTGCCAGCAGCTTAGTGGACAAGACCTACGAGCAGTACTTC. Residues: CASSLVDKTYEQYF.